Listed below are T cell receptor beta chains from one sample, sequenced in a study of beta chain features in type 1 diabetes. Data came from immunoSEQ multiplex PCR; TCRdb stores just in-frame clones and leaves some out. The table includes about 190,000 clones, 6.5% to 8.5% detected once. Sequences were obtained from central memory CD4+ T cells from blood. The receptors were sampled from a man between 18 and 35 years old with type 1 diabetes. Both conserved end residues are part of each CDR3. Fields, in order: J gene, D gene, V gene, clone size, CDR3 protein, CDR3 DNA. D genes are given only for firm matches. The size entry is marked missing in some rows and otherwise reads once, few, many or a size class.

TRBJ2-1,TRBD1,TRBV7-9,-,CASSPYRGTEQFF,TGTGCCAGCAGCCCCTACAGGGGTACTGAGCAGTTCTTC
TRBJ2-5,-,TRBV11-3,-,CASSSGTTGRGGETQYF,TGTGCCAGCAGCTCCGGGACGACAGGACGAGGGGGAGAGACCCAGTACTTC
TRBJ1-1,-,TRBV19,many,CASTFYTEAFF,TGTGCCAGTACCTTTTACACTGAAGCTTTCTTT
TRBJ2-7,TRBD1,TRBV7-2,-,CASSQGQLYYEQYF,TGTGCCAGCAGCCAGGGACAGTTGTACTACGAGCAGTACTTC
TRBJ1-2,-,TRBV5-1,-,CASSLESTNYGYTF,TGCGCCAGCAGCTTGGAAAGCACTAACTATGGCTACACCTTC
TRBJ1-2,-,TRBV25-1,few,CASSDNRVRGYTF,TGTGCCAGCAGTGACAACAGGGTACGGGGCTACACCTTC
TRBJ2-1,-,TRBV7-2,few,CASSNRSGGNNEQFF,TGTGCCAGCAGCAACCGTAGCGGAGGCAACAATGAGCAGTTCTTC
TRBJ1-2,TRBD1,TRBV14,-,CASSPPPDRDYGYTF,TGTGCCAGCAGCCCTCCCCCGGACAGGGACTATGGCTACACCTTC
TRBJ2-7,TRBD1,TRBV10-3,-,CAISVRGSNHEQYF,TGTGCCATCAGTGTCAGGGGGAGTAACCACGAGCAGTACTTC
TRBJ1-4,TRBD1,TRBV19,-,CASRRTGSTNEKLFF,TGTGCCAGTAGGCGGACAGGGAGCACTAATGAAAAACTGTTTTTT
TRBJ1-1,-,TRBV30,many,CAWTMMNTEAFF,TGTGCCTGGACTATGATGAACACTGAAGCTTTCTTT
TRBJ1-1,-,TRBV5-1,-,CASSLAGEGMNTEAFF,TGCGCCAGCAGCTTGGCAGGGGAGGGGATGAACACTGAAGCTTTCTTT
TRBJ2-3,TRBD1,TRBV5-1,-,CASSLQGRRTDTQYF,TGCGCCAGCAGCCTACAGGGGCGACGCACAGATACGCAGTATTTT
TRBJ2-7,-,TRBV6-6,few,CASSNRISEYEQYF,TGTGCCAGCAGTAATCGGATCTCGGAGTACGAGCAGTACTTC
TRBJ2-7,TRBD1,TRBV15,few,CATTPGQGAREQYF,TGTGCCACCACCCCAGGACAGGGGGCGCGTGAGCAGTACTTC
TRBJ1-1,TRBD1,TRBV18,-,CASSGTGGSEAFF,TGTGCCAGCTCGGGGACAGGGGGATCTGAAGCTTTCTTT
TRBJ2-2,TRBD2,TRBV5-4,-,CASSPGLGNTGELFF,TGTGCCAGCAGCCCGGGACTAGGCAACACCGGGGAGCTGTTTTTT
TRBJ2-7,-,TRBV14,many,CASSFQGTRYEQYF,TGTGCCAGCAGTTTTCAGGGGACGCGCTACGAGCAGTACTTC
TRBJ2-1,TRBD2,TRBV9,few,CASSVRGGRDNEQFF,TGTGCCAGCAGCGTCCGGGGGGGCCGGGACAATGAGCAGTTCTTC
TRBJ2-1,TRBD2,TRBV7-8,-,CASSLELAGGVEQFF,TGTGCCAGCAGCTTAGAACTAGCGGGGGGGGTTGAGCAGTTCTTC
TRBJ2-4,-,TRBV30,few,CAWSVTGSIQYF,TGTGCCTGGAGTGTAACAGGAAGCATTCAGTACTTC
TRBJ1-2,TRBD1,TRBV19,few,CASSTGLTYGYTF,TGTGCCAGCTCGACAGGGCTGACCTATGGCTACACCTTC
TRBJ2-2,-,TRBV19,-,CASSMRGQGTGELFF,TGTGCCAGTAGTATGCGGGGGCAGGGCACCGGGGAGCTGTTTTTT
TRBJ2-5,TRBD1,TRBV10-3,-,CAISDRGQQETQYF,TGTGCCATCAGTGACCGGGGACAGCAAGAGACCCAGTACTTC
TRBJ2-5,-,TRBV6-6,few,CASSQDAETQYF,TGTGCCAGCAGTCAAGATGCGGAGACCCAGTACTTC
TRBJ1-2,TRBD1,TRBV5-1,-,CASSLGLAGTGHLGYTF,TGCGCCAGCAGCTTGGGATTAGCCGGGACAGGCCACCTGGGCTACACCTTC
TRBJ2-7,TRBD2,TRBV27,-,CASRTSGGDEQYF,TGTGCCAGCAGGACTAGCGGGGGCGACGAGCAGTACTTC
TRBJ2-3,TRBD2,TRBV10-3,few,CAISSGLDTDTQYF,TGTGCCATCAGTTCGGGACTAGACACAGATACGCAGTATTTT
TRBJ1-5,-,TRBV5-4,few,CASSLDGGNQPQHF,TGTGCCAGCAGCTTGGACGGGGGAAATCAGCCCCAGCATTTT
TRBJ1-1,-,TRBV5-1,-,CASSLYSSNTEAFF,TGCGCCAGCAGCTTGTATAGCTCGAACACTGAAGCTTTCTTT
TRBJ1-5,-,TRBV5-1,few,CASSLANPGWEPQHF,TGCGCCAGCAGCTTGGCCAACCCAGGGTGGGAACCCCAGCATTTT
TRBJ2-5,-,TRBV5-1,-,CASSWTAQGGETQYF,TGCGCCAGCAGCTGGACAGCCCAGGGCGGAGAGACCCAGTACTTC
TRBJ2-1,TRBD1,TRBV15,few,CATSRITSGTGVEQFF,TGTGCCACCAGCAGAATTACGTCCGGGACAGGGGTTGAGCAGTTCTTC
TRBJ1-2,-,TRBV30,-,CAWGPFGTSVQRGYTF,TGTGCCTGGGGGCCCTTCGGGACTTCCGTCCAGCGTGGCTACACCTTC
TRBJ2-1,TRBD2,TRBV15,-,CATSREGGRVYNEQFF,TGTGCCACCAGCAGAGAAGGCGGGAGGGTTTACAATGAGCAGTTCTTC
TRBJ1-1,TRBD1,TRBV29-1,few,CSVDRANTEAFF,TGCAGCGTGGACAGGGCTAACACTGAAGCTTTCTTT
TRBJ2-5,TRBD2,TRBV10-3,many,CAISREGETQYF,TGTGCCATCAGCAGGGAGGGAGAGACCCAGTACTTC
TRBJ2-1,TRBD2,TRBV11-2,-,CASSLRLAGSGNEQFF,TGTGCCAGCAGCCTGCGACTAGCGGGATCGGGCAATGAGCAGTTCTTC
TRBJ2-7,TRBD1,TRBV2,few,CASSEGTGRYEQYF,TGTGCCAGCAGTGAAGGGACAGGGCGATACGAGCAGTACTTC
TRBJ2-7,-,TRBV7-2,-,CASSRDGQSYEQYF,TGTGCCAGCAGCCGTGACGGACAGTCCTACGAGCAGTACTTC
TRBJ2-7,TRBD2,TRBV18,few,CASSLVTSESSYF,TGTGCCAGCTCACTCGTGACTAGCGAGAGTTCGTACTTC